The present T cell receptor beta chain was sequenced within a study of blood T cell repertoires in COVID-19. Across the study: From the United States, Italy and Spain came samples of acute and convalescent COVID-19. T cells, B-cell-depleted T cells, or PBMCs supplied cDNA or gDNA.

Per the authors' pipeline: Reference gene primer amplification gave estimated nucleated cell counts. TCRdb keeps only in-frame clones here, not all; method: immunoSEQ multiplex PCR. The V and J calls and clone size are taken from that table; D and trimming were inferred from the DNA. The profile covers over 110,000 clones, with approximately 90% appearing a single time and 25% to 35% taken by the ten largest. This CDR3 has 13 amino acids. V gave up 3 bases and J gave up 0 bases, with 5 bases separating them. Germline values: CDR1 MDHEN, CDR2 SYDVKM. The sample was peripheral blood. The chain carries TRBV28 and TRBJ1-2; D not certain. The receptor comes from a human donor in a cohort sampled during active COVID-19. CDR3 DNA sequence: TGTGCCAGCAGTTTGGAGTCTAACTATGGCTACACCTTC. Translated, it gives CASSLESNYGYTF.